The 28 T cell receptor beta chains given below trace back to one sample, sequenced in a study of cytomegalovirus exposure and HLA in healthy donors. PCR involved 60 Vbeta and 13 Jbeta primers. TCRdb keeps only in-frame clones here, not all; method: immunoSEQ multiplex PCR. Of about 190,000 clones listed, approximately 80% are singletons. Sequenced material: PBMCs. The origin of the receptors is a woman aged 18-29 years in good health and CMV-seropositive.

This clone appeared a few times. CDR3: CAGGGEPTGELFF. CDR3 nucleotides: TGTGCGGGGGGAGGGGAACCCACCGGGGAGCTGTTTTTT. J is TRBJ2-2 and V is TRBV30; TRBD2 matches at 7 bases. The CDR3 length is 13 residues. The germline V gene has CDR1 GTSNPN and CDR2 SVGIG (reference sequence).

V usage is TRBV27 and J usage is TRBJ2-5; a weak D match, TRBD1 (5 bases). The V and J ends lost 3 bases and 3 bases respectively, with 11 bases between them. Germline V gives CDR1 MNHEY, CDR2 SMNVEV (reference sequence). This CDR3 contains 14 residues. This chain's CDR3 is CASSFQGRKETQYF. The DNA of the CDR3 is TGTGCCAGCAGTTTCCAGGGTAGGAAAGAGACCCAGTACTTC.

This clone was detected a few times. The rearrangement joins TRBV28 to TRBJ1-5; 10 bases are shared with TRBD1. Trimming at V came to 6 bases and at J to 4 bases, leaving 9 bases not matched to a gene. There are 16 residues in the CDR3. CDR1 is MDHEN, CDR2 SYDVKM, per germline. The CDR3 sequence is CASRPGQGLDNQPQHF. In nucleotides, the CDR3 is TGTGCCAGCAGGCCGGGACAGGGGTTAGATAATCAGCCCCAGCATTTT.

J is TRBJ2-1 and V is TRBV6-5; a weak D match, TRBD2 (5 bases). The CDR3 spans 15 residues. V was cut by 5 bases and J by 4 bases, with 15 bases left in between. The germline gives CDR1 MNHEY, CDR2 SVGAGI. The DNA for the CDR3 is TGTGCCAGCAGTAGGGTCACTCGGGGTTACAATGAGCAGTTCTTC. Its translation: CASSRVTRGYNEQFF.

V gene TRBV11-2 combines with J gene TRBJ2-1; 10 nucleotides agree with TRBD2. From germline, CDR1 is SGHAT and CDR2 FQNNGV. V dropped 5 bases and J dropped 4; count of bases not matched to a gene: 11. The CDR3 is made up of 17 amino acids. The CDR3 DNA reads as TGTGCCAGCAGCCTGAGGGGAGCGGGGGGGTTTTACAATGAGCAGTTCTTC. Amino acid sequence: CASSLRGAGGFYNEQFF.

In this sample, this clone turned up a few times. V gene TRBV4-3 combines with J gene TRBJ2-1, with D perhaps TRBD2 (6 bases). V shed 4 bases and J shed 7 bases, with 11 bases lying between them. The CDR3 contains 13 residues. Germline V gives CDR1 LGHNA, CDR2 YSLEER. The CDR3 sequence: CASSPMEGNEQFF. Written as DNA, the CDR3 is TGCGCCAGCAGCCCAATGGAGGGGAATGAGCAGTTCTTC.

This chain links TRBV14 with TRBJ2-3; D possibly corresponds to TRBD1 (6 bases). The V gene lost 3 bases and the J gene lost 6 bases, with 10 bases spanning the gap. The CDR3 runs to 13 residues. CDR1 is SGHDN and CDR2 is FVKESK in the germline V gene. CDR3 in amino acids: CASSQGAGDTQYF. The CDR3 DNA reads TGTGCCAGCAGCCAGGGGGCCGGGGATACGCAGTATTTT. The whole variable domain, remainder taken from reference TRBV14 and TRBJ2-3, is EAGVTQFPSHSVIEKGQTVTLRCDPISGHDNLYWYRRVMGKEIKFLLHFVKESKQDESGMPNNRFLAERTGGTYSTLKVQPAELEDSGVYFCASSQGAGDTQYFGPGTRLTVL.

This chain links TRBV4-1 with TRBJ1-3; a weak D match, TRBD1 (5 bases). CDR3 length: 15 amino acids. Germline CDR1 MGHRA, CDR2 YSYEKL. Trimming stripped 1 base from V and 6 bases from J, with 13 bases between. Here the CDR3 DNA reads TGCGCCAGCAGCCAAGTCGCCAGGGCTTTAAACACCATATATTTT. Residues: CASSQVARALNTIYF.

The gene calls are TRBV10-3 and TRBJ1-1; 7 bases align to TRBD1. This CDR3 region has 13 residues. Germline V gene data show CDR1 as ENHRY and CDR2 as SYGVKD. V trimming: 11 bases; J trimming: 1 base; junction bases outside the gene matches: 7. In DNA, the CDR3 is TGTGCCGTCCAGGGGGTACAGAACACTGAAGCTTTCTTT. Translated, it gives CAVQGVQNTEAFF.

This chain uses TRBV5-1 with TRBJ1-1; 7 bases line up with TRBD1. Germline V gene sequence: CDR1 SGHRS, CDR2 YFSETQ. This CDR3 comprises 15 residues. The V gene end was trimmed by 5 bases and the J gene end by 1 base; junction bases not matched to a gene: 8. CDR3 sequence (DNA): TGCGCCAGCAGGCAGAACAGGGGTAGGAACACTGAAGCTTTCTTT. Residues: CASRQNRGRNTEAFF.

This sequence joins TRBV29-1 and TRBJ1-2; possible D gene TRBD1, 6 bases. The germline V and J ends were trimmed by 2 bases and 7 bases, with 11 bases remaining between them. This CDR3 spans 12 amino acids. Germline CDR1 reads SQVTM; CDR2 reads ANQGSEA. Here the CDR3 reads CSVEPTGTGYTF. Here the CDR3 DNA reads TGCAGCGTTGAACCAACAGGGACTGGCTACACCTTC.

This chain joins TRBV19 and TRBJ1-2, with D unclear. V was clipped by 7 bases and J by 5 bases, with 14 bases between them. The CDR3 length is 13 residues. Germline V lookup: CDR1 LNHDA, CDR2 SQIVND (reference sequence). The CDR3 DNA follows: TGTGCCAGTATCGGGTCTGCTCCATATGGCTACACCTTC. It specifies CASIGSAPYGYTF.

The chain is built from TRBV5-6 and TRBJ1-2, with 7 positions matching TRBD1. The germline gives CDR1 SGHDT, CDR2 YYEEEE. This CDR3 region has 15 residues. The ends lost 4 bases at V and 4 bases at J; junction bases unmatched: 10. Here the CDR3 DNA reads TGTGCCAGCAGCCTGTACAGGGGACTCGGCTATGGCTACACCTTC. The encoded protein is CASSLYRGLGYGYTF.

This clone has more than one count but fewer than ten. This chain links TRBV30 with TRBJ2-3, with D perhaps TRBD1 (5 bases). Trimming shortened V by 0 bases and J by 2 bases, and 15 bases separated the two germline ends. From germline, CDR1 is GTSNPN and CDR2 SVGIG (reference sequence). The CDR3 consists of 16 residues. CDR3 bases: TGTGCCTGGAGTGTATCCAGGACATTCTACACAGATACGCAGTATTTT. This translates into CAWSVSRTFYTDTQYF.

The J gene is TRBJ1-2, the V gene TRBV9; maybe TRBD1 (5 bases). The CDR3 spans 13 residues. V gave up 4 bases and J gave up 7 bases, with 14 bases separating them. CDR1 and CDR2 (germline): SGDLS, YYNGEE. This CDR3 is CASSLPFGGGYTF. CDR3 nucleotide sequence: TGTGCCAGCAGCCTCCCCTTCGGGGGTGGCTACACCTTC.

Concerning this clone: An end of the junction differs from the germline gene, which may be a read error. The J gene is TRBJ1-5, the V gene TRBV7-9, with TRBD1 as a possible D gene (5 bases). Per the germline V gene, CDR1 is SEHNR and CDR2 is FQNEAQ (reference sequence). The CDR3 has 14 residues. The DNA of the CDR3 is TGTTCCAGCAGCTTTGGGGGGGATAGTCAGCCCCAGCATTTT. Its protein product is CSSSFGGDSQPQHF.

This clone was detected once. The final CDR3 position lacks the conserved phenylalanine or tryptophan, pointing to a likely read error. The V and J genes are TRBV7-9 and TRBJ1-1; 7 positions agree with TRBD1. V shed 5 bases, J shed 3 bases, and the junction held 6 bases outside the gene matches. Looked up from germline, CDR1 is SEHNR and CDR2 is FQNEAQ (reference sequence). The CDR3 is made up of 14 amino acids. CDR3 amino acids: CASSPTDRYTEAFL. For the CDR3, the DNA is TGTGCCAGCAGCCCAACGGACAGGTACACTGAAGCTTTCCTT.

The chain couples TRBV4-2 to TRBJ1-1; 12 bases agree with TRBD1. This CDR3 is 17 amino acids long. From germline, CDR1 is LGHNA and CDR2 YNFKEQ. The V gene end was trimmed by 2 bases and the J gene end by 1 base; junction bases not matched to a gene: 5. The CDR3 nucleotides are TGTGCCAGCAGCCAATGGGACAGGGGGCGTGGGAACACTGAAGCTTTCTTT. It codes for CASSQWDRGRGNTEAFF.

The chain employs TRBV27 and TRBJ1-2; D remains unclear. The CDR3 covers 13 residues. V was clipped by 6 bases and J by 4 bases, with 12 bases between them. The germline gives CDR1 MNHEY, CDR2 SMNVEV (reference sequence). The CDR3 DNA sequence: TGTGCCAGCAGGGGAGGGAGGAGCTATGGCTACACCTTC. As protein: CASRGGRSYGYTF.

The chain carries TRBV12-5 and TRBJ2-1, with 8 positions matching TRBD2. V shed 0 bases, J shed 7 bases, and the junction held 8 bases outside the gene matches. Germline V gene lookup returns CDR1 LGHNT and CDR2 FRNRAP. The CDR3 totals 16 residues. The CDR3 nucleotides are TGTGCTAGTGGTTTGGTACAGGGCGGGGGGCGTAATGAGCAGTTCTTC. Translated, it gives CASGLVQGGGRNEQFF.

The chain employs TRBV6-4 and TRBJ2-3; the D is unclear. Germline assignment: CDR1 MRHNA and CDR2 SNTAGT. V was clipped by 5 bases and J by 6 bases, with 9 bases between them. CDR3 length equals 12 residues. This chain's CDR3 is CASSLTGDTQYF. The CDR3 region has the DNA TGTGCCAGCAGTCTAACGGGTGATACGCAGTATTTT.

The V and J genes are TRBV2 and TRBJ2-3; 8 nucleotides match TRBD1. V trimming: 6 bases; J trimming: 6 bases; junction bases outside the gene matches: 17. Germline lookup yields CDR1 SNHLY and CDR2 FYNNEI. This CDR3 has 17 amino acids. This CDR3 is CASSRQTGVTGADTQYF. The CDR3 bases are TGTGCCAGCAGCCGGCAGACAGGGGTAACTGGGGCGGATACGCAGTATTTT. Complete variable domain (other parts from reference TRBV2 and TRBJ2-3): EPEVTQTPSHQVTQMGQEVILRCVPISNHLYFYWYRQILGQKVEFLVSFYNNEISEKSEIFDDQFSVERPDGSNFTLKIRSTKLEDSAMYFCASSRQTGVTGADTQYFGPGTRLTVL.

This clone was observed a handful of times. This chain connects TRBV30 to TRBJ1-3; the match to TRBD1 covers 7 bases. The CDR3 has 13 residues. Germline loops: CDR1 GTSNPN, CDR2 SVGIG (reference sequence). The V gene end was trimmed by 5 bases and the J gene end by 2 bases; junction bases not matched to a gene: 3. The CDR3 is CAWAGQPGNTIYF. DNA of the CDR3: TGTGCCTGGGCGGGACAGCCTGGAAACACCATATATTTT.

This clone was picked up one time. The chain couples TRBV5-4 to TRBJ2-5; D is uncertain. The CDR3 sequence is 12 residues long. Germline CDR1 reads SGHNT; CDR2 reads YYREEE (reference sequence). The V gene lost 4 bases and the J gene lost 1 base, with 5 bases spanning the gap. CDR3 in DNA: TGTGCCAGCAGCGCGCCCCAAGAGACCCAGTACTTC. As protein: CASSAPQETQYF.

A single count supports this clone. V is TRBV11-2 and J is TRBJ2-5, with D perhaps TRBD2 (6 bases). Per the germline V gene, CDR1 is SGHAT and CDR2 is FQNNGV. Trimming took off 5 bases at V and 3 bases at J, with 16 bases between the two ends. The CDR3 is made up of 15 amino acids. The CDR3 coding sequence is TGTGCCAGCAGCCTACTGGGAGGTGGGGAAGAGACCCAGTACTTC. Translating gives CASSLLGGGEETQYF.

This rearrangement joins TRBV7-8 to TRBJ2-6; 7 positions match TRBD1. Per germline, CDR1 SGHVS and CDR2 FQNEAQ. This CDR3 comprises 19 residues. The trim removed 5 bases at V and 0 bases at J, leaving 13 bases unmatched. The CDR3 protein is CASSTPSGTVISGANVLTF. In DNA, the CDR3 is TGTGCCAGCAGCACCCCCTCCGGGACAGTGATCTCTGGGGCCAACGTCCTGACTTTC.

CDR3: CASSRDRKRLMNTEAFF. The CDR3 coding sequence is TGTGCCAGCAGCCGCGACAGAAAACGACTCATGAACACTGAAGCTTTCTTT. The gene calls are TRBV7-6 and TRBJ1-1; D perhaps matches TRBD1 (5 bases). CDR1 and CDR2 (germline): SGHVS, FNYEAQ. With 5 bases removed from V and 0 bases from J, the gap between germline ends came to 19 bases. The CDR3 is 17 residues long.

This clone has more than one count but fewer than ten. The V gene is TRBV5-1, the J gene TRBJ1-4, with a weak D call TRBD1 (5 bases). The length of the CDR3 is 15 residues. CDR1 and CDR2 from the germline V gene are SGHRS and YFSETQ. Deletions cut 4 bases from V and 4 bases from J, with 14 bases between. This chain's CDR3 is CASSPMRQNNEKLFF. For the CDR3, the DNA is TGCGCCAGCAGCCCGATGCGACAGAATAATGAAAAACTGTTTTTT.